A selection of T cell receptor beta chains follows, all from one sample in a study of cytomegalovirus exposure and HLA in healthy donors. Some clones are missing from TCRdb's copy, which holds only in-frame ones; the method was immunoSEQ multiplex PCR. The sample includes around 190,000 clones, more than 75% of them seen just once. Source material: PBMCs. These TCRs come from a woman younger than 45 in good health and CMV-seropositive. Each CDR3 is given with its conserved first and last residue. Fields, in order: CDR3 length, V gene, J gene, D gene, clone size, CDR3 DNA, CDR3 protein. The D gene is left open where the match is weak. Where a row states a size, it is once, few, many or the class of an expanded clone; other rows omit it.

cdr3_length: 13; v_call: TRBV19; j_call: TRBJ2-7; d_call: .; clone_size: .; cdr3_nt: TGTGCCAGTAGTATCGCCCTAGCCTACGAGCAGTACTTC; cdr3_aa: CASSIALAYEQYF
cdr3_length: 15; v_call: TRBV28; j_call: TRBJ2-1; d_call: .; clone_size: .; cdr3_nt: TGTGCCAGCAGGGGTAACAGGGCCCACTACAATGAGCAGTTCTTC; cdr3_aa: CASRGNRAHYNEQFF
cdr3_length: 15; v_call: TRBV28; j_call: TRBJ2-1; d_call: TRBD1; clone_size: .; cdr3_nt: TGTGCCAGCAGTTTGGGACAGGGAAATTTAAATGAGCAGTTCTTC; cdr3_aa: CASSLGQGNLNEQFF
cdr3_length: 16; v_call: TRBV5-4; j_call: TRBJ2-3; d_call: .; clone_size: once; cdr3_nt: TGTGCCAGCAGCCAGGGGAAGGTAGGCGGCACAGATACGCAGTATTTT; cdr3_aa: CASSQGKVGGTDTQYF
cdr3_length: 14; v_call: TRBV11-2; j_call: TRBJ1-6; d_call: TRBD1; clone_size: .; cdr3_nt: TGTGCCAGCAGCCAGGGCAGGGGGGTTTCACCCCTCCACTTT; cdr3_aa: CASSQGRGVSPLHF
cdr3_length: 16; v_call: TRBV6-4; j_call: TRBJ1-5; d_call: TRBD1; clone_size: few; cdr3_nt: TGTGCCAGCAGTGCCCGGGACAGGGAGTGCAATCAGCCCCAGCATTTT; cdr3_aa: CASSARDRECNQPQHF
cdr3_length: 18; v_call: TRBV21-1; j_call: TRBJ2-2; d_call: .; clone_size: .; cdr3_nt: TGTGCCAGCAGCAAAAGAGACAGCCCAAGGCAGGTCACCGGGGAGCTGTTTTTT; cdr3_aa: CASSKRDSPRQVTGELFF
cdr3_length: 13; v_call: TRBV7-2; j_call: TRBJ1-2; d_call: .; clone_size: .; cdr3_nt: TGTGCCAGCAGCTTAGTCGGGAGGAATGGCTACACCTTC; cdr3_aa: CASSLVGRNGYTF
cdr3_length: 15; v_call: TRBV5-1; j_call: TRBJ2-7; d_call: .; clone_size: once; cdr3_nt: TGCGCCAGCAGCTTGGGCGGCTTGAGCTCCTACGAGCAGTACTTC; cdr3_aa: CASSLGGLSSYEQYF
cdr3_length: 15; v_call: TRBV7-9; j_call: TRBJ2-5; d_call: TRBD2; clone_size: .; cdr3_nt: TGTGCCAGCAGCTTAACGGGGGGGGCAGGAGAGACCCAGTACTTC; cdr3_aa: CASSLTGGAGETQYF
cdr3_length: 13; v_call: TRBV7-2; j_call: TRBJ2-5; d_call: .; clone_size: .; cdr3_nt: TGTGCCAGCAGCTTAGGGTTACGGGAGACCCAGTACTTC; cdr3_aa: CASSLGLRETQYF
cdr3_length: 13; v_call: TRBV2; j_call: TRBJ2-5; d_call: TRBD2; clone_size: .; cdr3_nt: TGTGCCAGCAGTGCGGCGGGAGGGCCCCGTAGGTACTTC; cdr3_aa: CASSAAGGPRRYF
cdr3_length: 14; v_call: TRBV7-2; j_call: TRBJ2-5; d_call: .; clone_size: once; cdr3_nt: TGTGCCAGCAGCTCTAGGGACTCCCAAGAGACCCAGTACTTC; cdr3_aa: CASSSRDSQETQYF
cdr3_length: 13; v_call: TRBV6-6; j_call: TRBJ1-1; d_call: .; clone_size: few; cdr3_nt: TGTGCCAGCAGTAAACCAGGGGTCACTGAAGCTTTCTTT; cdr3_aa: CASSKPGVTEAFF
cdr3_length: 15; v_call: TRBV28; j_call: TRBJ1-2; d_call: .; clone_size: .; cdr3_nt: TGTGCCAGCAGGTCTCGACAGACGTTTTACTATGGCTACACCTTC; cdr3_aa: CASRSRQTFYYGYTF
cdr3_length: 12; v_call: TRBV13; j_call: TRBJ2-3; d_call: .; clone_size: .; cdr3_nt: TGTGCCAGCAGCTTACCAACAGATACGCAGTATTTT; cdr3_aa: CASSLPTDTQYF
cdr3_length: 17; v_call: TRBV5-1; j_call: TRBJ1-1; d_call: TRBD1; clone_size: once; cdr3_nt: TGCGCCAGCAGCTTAATTAGGACAGGGGGCGCACACACTGAAGCTTTCTTT; cdr3_aa: CASSLIRTGGAHTEAFF
cdr3_length: 15; v_call: TRBV9; j_call: TRBJ2-1; d_call: TRBD1; clone_size: .; cdr3_nt: TGTGCCAGCAGCTTCGGGACAGGGGGCGTAGATGAGCAGTTCTTC; cdr3_aa: CASSFGTGGVDEQFF
cdr3_length: 17; v_call: TRBV28; j_call: TRBJ1-2; d_call: TRBD1; clone_size: .; cdr3_nt: TGTGCCAGCAGTTTATACGCCCAGGGGGAAGGGAACTATGGCTACACCTTC; cdr3_aa: CASSLYAQGEGNYGYTF
cdr3_length: 13; v_call: TRBV18; j_call: TRBJ1-4; d_call: .; clone_size: .; cdr3_nt: TGTGCCAGCTCACCCCTCAGAAATGAAAAACTGTTTTTT; cdr3_aa: CASSPLRNEKLFF
cdr3_length: 15; v_call: TRBV25-1; j_call: TRBJ2-3; d_call: TRBD1; clone_size: .; cdr3_nt: TGTGCCAGCAGTGAAGGGACAGGCCAGAGAGATACGCAGTATTTT; cdr3_aa: CASSEGTGQRDTQYF
cdr3_length: 18; v_call: TRBV28; j_call: TRBJ2-4; d_call: .; clone_size: .; cdr3_nt: TGTGCCAGCAGTTTAGGGTTAGACTCCATCGTGGCCCAAAACATTCAGTACTTC; cdr3_aa: CASSLGLDSIVAQNIQYF
cdr3_length: 16; v_call: TRBV19; j_call: TRBJ1-1; d_call: .; clone_size: .; cdr3_nt: TGTGCCAGTAGTATTTTTTCTGGGGAGAGAGACACTGAAGCTTTCTTT; cdr3_aa: CASSIFSGERDTEAFF
cdr3_length: 13; v_call: TRBV28; j_call: TRBJ1-4; d_call: TRBD1; clone_size: .; cdr3_nt: TGTGCCAGCAGTTTATCAGGGGGCGGGCCACTGTTTTTT; cdr3_aa: CASSLSGGGPLFF
cdr3_length: 14; v_call: TRBV2; j_call: TRBJ2-7; d_call: .; clone_size: .; cdr3_nt: TGTGCCAGCACCCCTGGATCTAGCTCCTACGAGCAGTACTTC; cdr3_aa: CASTPGSSSYEQYF
cdr3_length: 16; v_call: TRBV9; j_call: TRBJ1-2; d_call: TRBD1; clone_size: .; cdr3_nt: TGTGCCAGCAGCGTTGCAGGGGGCTGGGGGAACTATGGCTACACCTTC; cdr3_aa: CASSVAGGWGNYGYTF
cdr3_length: 13; v_call: TRBV28; j_call: TRBJ1-4; d_call: TRBD1; clone_size: .; cdr3_nt: TGTGCCAGCAGTTTTGGGTCGGCAGGGGGTCTGTTTTTT; cdr3_aa: CASSFGSAGGLFF
cdr3_length: 15; v_call: TRBV5-6; j_call: TRBJ2-7; d_call: .; clone_size: .; cdr3_nt: TGTGCCAGCAGCTTTCCTGGGCAGGGGATAAACGAGCAGTACTTC; cdr3_aa: CASSFPGQGINEQYF
cdr3_length: 15; v_call: TRBV19; j_call: TRBJ1-5; d_call: .; clone_size: .; cdr3_nt: TGTGCCTCCCAAGGTGTGGGGAGGGTCAATCAGCCCCAGCATTTT; cdr3_aa: CASQGVGRVNQPQHF